These T cell receptor beta chains were read from a single sample in a study of CD8 T cells in Susac syndrome. TCRdb reprocessed the immunoSEQ multiplex PCR reads with MiXCR, giving one entry per CDR3 protein. The repertoire holds 150,000 to 200,000 distinct CDR3 sequences, with approximately 92% as singletons. The material sequenced was CD4+ T cells from PBMCs. The receptors here all came from a human donor in good health. CDR3s leave out the opening cysteine and the closing phenylalanine or tryptophan.

TRBJ2-1 | TRBV29-1 | SVDAARSYNEQF
TRBJ1-1 | TRBV29-1 | SGVDDRGLGSTEAF
TRBJ2-4 | TRBV4-2 | ASSQDPGLAGTLKAKNIQY
TRBJ1-5 | TRBV3-1 | ASSPMIHQPQH
TRBJ1-2 | TRBV2 | ASEGNYGYT
TRBJ1-1 | TRBV20-1 | SAPRGGNTEVF
TRBJ2-7 | TRBV12-3/TRBV12-4 | ASMTRSQGEQY
TRBJ1-6 | TRBV19 | ASMARGNSPLH
TRBJ2-1 | TRBV7-2 | ASTPGGAGGPEQF
TRBJ2-3 | TRBV29-1 | SAPTGAITDTQY
TRBJ2-2 | TRBV3-1 | ASSQPQAGTGELF
TRBJ2-7 | TRBV7-2 | ASSWRGREQY
TRBJ2-7 | TRBV29-1 | SATDTNPYEQY
TRBJ1-1 | TRBV6-5 | ASRLSTGGDTEAF
TRBJ1-2 | TRBV6-4 | ASTAGRNYGYT
TRBJ2-2 | TRBV4-1 | ASSQDDELASTGELF
TRBJ2-7 | TRBV7-8 | ASSSVAGGAEQY
TRBJ1-1 | TRBV3-1 | ASSHWGLNTEAF
TRBJ1-2 | TRBV27 | ASSSGRRGYT
TRBJ2-5 | TRBV7-3 | ASSLNGKASETQY
TRBJ2-6 | TRBV5-4 | ASSFAGSGANVLT
TRBJ1-6 | TRBV27 | ASSSLDGWGTYNSPLH
TRBJ2-5 | TRBV5-1 | ASSLVAGETQY
TRBJ2-5 | TRBV3-1 | ASSQLGTSGGSQY
TRBJ1-1 | TRBV9 | ASSATTMNTEAF
TRBJ1-1 | TRBV3-1 | ASSPGTGGVTEAF
TRBJ2-5 | TRBV19 | ASRSGGEETQY
TRBJ1-5 | TRBV7-3 | ASALGQGQPQH